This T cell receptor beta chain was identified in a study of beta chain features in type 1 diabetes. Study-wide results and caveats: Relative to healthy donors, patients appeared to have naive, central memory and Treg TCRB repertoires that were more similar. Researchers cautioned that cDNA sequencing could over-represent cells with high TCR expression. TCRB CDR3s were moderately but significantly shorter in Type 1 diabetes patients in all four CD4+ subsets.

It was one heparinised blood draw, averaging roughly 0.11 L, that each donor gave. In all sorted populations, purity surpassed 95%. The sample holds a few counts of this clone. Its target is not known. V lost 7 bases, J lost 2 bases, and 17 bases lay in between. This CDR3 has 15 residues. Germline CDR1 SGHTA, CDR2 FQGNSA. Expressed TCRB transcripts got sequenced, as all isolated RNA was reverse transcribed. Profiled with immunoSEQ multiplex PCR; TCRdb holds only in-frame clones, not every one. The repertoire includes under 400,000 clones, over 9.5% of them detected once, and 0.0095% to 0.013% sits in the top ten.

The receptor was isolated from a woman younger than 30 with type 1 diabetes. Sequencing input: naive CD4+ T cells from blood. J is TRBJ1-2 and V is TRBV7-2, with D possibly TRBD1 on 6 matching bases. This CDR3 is CASTQGGGLNYGYTF. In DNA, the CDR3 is TGTGCCAGCACCCAGGGAGGGGGGCTGAACTATGGCTACACCTTC.